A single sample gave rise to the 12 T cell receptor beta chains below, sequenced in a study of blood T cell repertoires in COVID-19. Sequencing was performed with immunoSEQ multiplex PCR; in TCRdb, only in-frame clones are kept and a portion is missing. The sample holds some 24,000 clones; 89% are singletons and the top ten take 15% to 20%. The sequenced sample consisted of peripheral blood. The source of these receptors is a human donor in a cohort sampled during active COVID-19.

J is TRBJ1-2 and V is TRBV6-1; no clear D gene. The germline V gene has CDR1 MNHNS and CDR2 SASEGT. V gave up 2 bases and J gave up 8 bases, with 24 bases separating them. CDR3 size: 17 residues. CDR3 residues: CASSELGLADGSVGYTF. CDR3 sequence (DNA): TGTGCCAGCAGTGAACTTGGTCTAGCGGACGGATCAGTAGGCTACACCTTC.

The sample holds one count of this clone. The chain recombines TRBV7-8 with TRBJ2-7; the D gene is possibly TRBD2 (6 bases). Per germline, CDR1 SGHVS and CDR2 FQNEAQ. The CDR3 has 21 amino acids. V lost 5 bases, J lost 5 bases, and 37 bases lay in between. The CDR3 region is CASSPGLTASMRLRSGDEQYF. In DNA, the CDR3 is TGTGCCAGCAGCCCGGGACTGACGGCCAGCATGCGGCTAAGATCGGGTGACGAGCAGTACTTC.

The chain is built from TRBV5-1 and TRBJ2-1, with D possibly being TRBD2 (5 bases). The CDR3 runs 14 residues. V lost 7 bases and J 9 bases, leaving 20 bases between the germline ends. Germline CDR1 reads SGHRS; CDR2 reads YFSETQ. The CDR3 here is CASHPGGPEGEQFF. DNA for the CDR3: TGCGCCAGCCATCCGGGCGGGCCAGAGGGTGAGCAGTTCTTC.

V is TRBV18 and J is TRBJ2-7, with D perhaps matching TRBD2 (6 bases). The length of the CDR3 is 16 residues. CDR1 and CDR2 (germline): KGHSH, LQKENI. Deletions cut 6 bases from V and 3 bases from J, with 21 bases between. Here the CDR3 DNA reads TGTGCCAGCTCGCCCCCGCGGCTAGCGAGACGCTACGAGCAGTACTTC. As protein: CASSPPRLARRYEQYF.

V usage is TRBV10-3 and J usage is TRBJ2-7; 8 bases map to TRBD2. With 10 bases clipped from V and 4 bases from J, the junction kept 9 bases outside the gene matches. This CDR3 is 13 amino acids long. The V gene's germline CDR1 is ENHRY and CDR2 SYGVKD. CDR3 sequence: CATHGGAVYEQYF. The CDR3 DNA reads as TGTGCCACCCACGGGGGGGCTGTATACGAGCAGTACTTC.

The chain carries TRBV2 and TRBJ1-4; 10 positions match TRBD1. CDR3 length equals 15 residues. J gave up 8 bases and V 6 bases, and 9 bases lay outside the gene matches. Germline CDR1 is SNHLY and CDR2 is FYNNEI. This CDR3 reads CASRERQGAREKLFF. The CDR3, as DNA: TGTGCCAGCAGAGAACGACAGGGGGCGCGGGAAAAACTGTTTTTT.

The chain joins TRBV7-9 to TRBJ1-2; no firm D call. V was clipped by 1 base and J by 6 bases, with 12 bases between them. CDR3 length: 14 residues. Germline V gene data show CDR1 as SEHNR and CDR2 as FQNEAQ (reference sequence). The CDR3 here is CASSLVQRSNGYTF. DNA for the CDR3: TGTGCCAGCAGCTTAGTCCAACGGAGTAATGGCTACACCTTC.

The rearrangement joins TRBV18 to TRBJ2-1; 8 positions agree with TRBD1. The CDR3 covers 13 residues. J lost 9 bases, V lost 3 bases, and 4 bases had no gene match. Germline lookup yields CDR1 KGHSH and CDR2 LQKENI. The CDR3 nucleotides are TGTGCCAGCTCACCGCAGGGGGCAATTGAGCAGTTCTTC. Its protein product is CASSPQGAIEQFF.

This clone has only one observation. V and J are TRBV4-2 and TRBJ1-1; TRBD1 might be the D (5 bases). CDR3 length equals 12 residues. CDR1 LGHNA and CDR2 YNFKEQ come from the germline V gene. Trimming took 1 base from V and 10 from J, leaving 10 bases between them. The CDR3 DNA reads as TGTGCCAGCAGCCAAGGGGAAGGGGTAGCTTTCTTT. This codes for CASSQGEGVAFF.

The CDR3 loop reads CASSLLAATDNEQFF. The CDR3 DNA is TGCGCCAGCAGCCTTTTAGCAGCCACTGACAATGAGCAGTTCTTC. The chain has TRBV4-3 and TRBJ2-1; D is uncertain. This CDR3 is 15 amino acids long. In germline, CDR1 is LGHNA, CDR2 YSLEER. Trimming shortened V by 4 bases and J by 5 bases, and 15 bases separated the two germline ends.

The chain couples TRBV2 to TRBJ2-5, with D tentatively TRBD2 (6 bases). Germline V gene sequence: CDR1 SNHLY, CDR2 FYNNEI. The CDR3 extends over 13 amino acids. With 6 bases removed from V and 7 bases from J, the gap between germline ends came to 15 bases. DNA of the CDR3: TGTGCCAGCAGGGGACTCTCTCTCTCGACCCAGTACTTC. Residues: CASRGLSLSTQYF.

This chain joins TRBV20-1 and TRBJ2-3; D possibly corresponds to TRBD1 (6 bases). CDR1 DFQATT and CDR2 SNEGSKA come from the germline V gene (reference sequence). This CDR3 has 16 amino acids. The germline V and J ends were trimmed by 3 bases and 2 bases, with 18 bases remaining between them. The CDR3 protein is CSASGGRGKNTDTQYF. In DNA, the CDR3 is TGCAGTGCTAGTGGGGGAAGGGGGAAAAACACAGATACGCAGTATTTT.